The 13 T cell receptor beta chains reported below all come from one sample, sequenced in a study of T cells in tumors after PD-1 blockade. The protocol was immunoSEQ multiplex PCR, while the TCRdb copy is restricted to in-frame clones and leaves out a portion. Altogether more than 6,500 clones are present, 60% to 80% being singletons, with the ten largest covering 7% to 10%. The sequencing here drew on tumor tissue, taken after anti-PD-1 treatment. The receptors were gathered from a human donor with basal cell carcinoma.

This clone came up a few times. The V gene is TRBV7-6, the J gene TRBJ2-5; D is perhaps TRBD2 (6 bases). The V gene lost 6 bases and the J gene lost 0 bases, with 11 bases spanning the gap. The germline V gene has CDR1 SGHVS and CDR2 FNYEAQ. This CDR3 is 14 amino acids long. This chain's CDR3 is CASRPGGNQETQYF. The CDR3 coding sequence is TGTGCCAGCAGACCCGGCGGGAACCAAGAGACCCAGTACTTC.

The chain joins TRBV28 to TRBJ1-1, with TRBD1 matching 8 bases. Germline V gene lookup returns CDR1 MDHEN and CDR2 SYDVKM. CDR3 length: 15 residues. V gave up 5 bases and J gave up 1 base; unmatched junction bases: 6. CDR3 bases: TGTGCCAGCAGTCCGCGGGGACAGGCGAACACTGAAGCTTTCTTT. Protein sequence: CASSPRGQANTEAFF.

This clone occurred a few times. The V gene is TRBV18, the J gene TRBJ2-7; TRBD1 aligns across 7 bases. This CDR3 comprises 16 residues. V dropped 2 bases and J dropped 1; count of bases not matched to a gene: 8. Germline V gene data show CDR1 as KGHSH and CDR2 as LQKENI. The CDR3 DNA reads TGTGCCAGCTCACCAAGGCAGGGGGTATTGTCCTACGAGCAGTACTTC. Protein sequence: CASSPRQGVLSYEQYF.

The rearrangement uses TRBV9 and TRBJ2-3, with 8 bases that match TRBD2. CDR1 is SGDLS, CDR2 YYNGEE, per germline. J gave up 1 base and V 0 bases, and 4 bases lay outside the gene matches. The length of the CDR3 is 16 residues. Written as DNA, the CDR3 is TGTGCCAGCAGCGTAGGGGAACTAGCGGGCACAGATACGCAGTATTTT. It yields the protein CASSVGELAGTDTQYF.

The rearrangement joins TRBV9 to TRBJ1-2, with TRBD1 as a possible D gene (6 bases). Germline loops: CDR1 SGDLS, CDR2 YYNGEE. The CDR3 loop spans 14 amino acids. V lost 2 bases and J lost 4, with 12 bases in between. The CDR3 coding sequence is TGTGCCAGCAGCGTTTCGGGGGGCCTCTATGGCTACACCTTC. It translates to CASSVSGGLYGYTF.

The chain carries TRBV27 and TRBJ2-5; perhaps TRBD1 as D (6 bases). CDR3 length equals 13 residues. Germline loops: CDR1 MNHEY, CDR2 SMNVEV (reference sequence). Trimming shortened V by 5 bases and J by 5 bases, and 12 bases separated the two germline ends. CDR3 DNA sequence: TGTGCCAGCAGTCCCAGGGGTGACGAGACCCAGTACTTC. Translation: CASSPRGDETQYF.

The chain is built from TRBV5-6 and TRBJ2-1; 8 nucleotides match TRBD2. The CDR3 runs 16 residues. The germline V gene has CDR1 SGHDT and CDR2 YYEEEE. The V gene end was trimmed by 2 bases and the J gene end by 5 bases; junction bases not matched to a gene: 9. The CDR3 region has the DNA TGTGCCAGCAGCTTTTTACTAGCGGATCAAAACAATGAGCAGTTCTTC. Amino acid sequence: CASSFLLADQNNEQFF.

In DNA, the CDR3 is TGTGCCAGTAGTCCCCACAGACAGGGGATTTACGAGCAGTACTTC. As protein: CASSPHRQGIYEQYF. The chain couples TRBV19 to TRBJ2-7; 8 bases map to TRBD1. Germline lookup yields CDR1 LNHDA and CDR2 SQIVND (reference sequence). The CDR3 totals 15 residues. After removal of 5 bases from V and 4 bases from J, the junction contained 10 bases not matched to a gene. Based on the CDR3 plus reference TRBV19 and TRBJ2-7, the full variable domain is DGGITQSPKYLFRKEGQNVTLSCEQNLNHDAMYWYRQDPGQGLRLIYYSQIVNDFQKGDIAEGYSVSREKKESFPLTVTSAQKNPTAFYLCASSPHRQGIYEQYFGPGTRLTVT.

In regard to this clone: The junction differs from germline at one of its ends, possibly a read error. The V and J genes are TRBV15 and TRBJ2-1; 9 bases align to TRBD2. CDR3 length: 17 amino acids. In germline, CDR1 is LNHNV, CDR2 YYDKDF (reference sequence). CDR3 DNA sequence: TGCGCCACCAGCAGCGGGGGGCTTTGGGGGGCCCACAATGAGCAGTTCTTC. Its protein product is CATSSGGLWGAHNEQFF. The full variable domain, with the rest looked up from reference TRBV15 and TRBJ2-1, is DAMVIQNPRYQVTQFGKPVTLSCSQTLNHNVMYWYQQKSSQAPKLLFHYYDKDFNNEADTPDNFQSRRPNTSFCFLDIRSPGLGDTAMYLCATSSGGLWGAHNEQFFGPGTRLTVL.

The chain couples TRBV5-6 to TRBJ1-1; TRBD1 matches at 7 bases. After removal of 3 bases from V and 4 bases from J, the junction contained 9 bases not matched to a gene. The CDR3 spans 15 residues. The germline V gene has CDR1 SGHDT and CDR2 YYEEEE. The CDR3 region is CASSSPQGRSTEAFF. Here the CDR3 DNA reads TGTGCCAGCAGCTCGCCACAGGGGAGGAGCACTGAAGCTTTCTTT.

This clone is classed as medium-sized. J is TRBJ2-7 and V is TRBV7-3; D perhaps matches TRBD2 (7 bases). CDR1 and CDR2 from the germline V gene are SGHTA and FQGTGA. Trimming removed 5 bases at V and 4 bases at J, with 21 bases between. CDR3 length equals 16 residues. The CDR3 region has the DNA TGTGCCAGCAGCCCCAAAGGGGGGGCTAGCGGTTACGAGCAGTACTTC. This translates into CASSPKGGASGYEQYF.

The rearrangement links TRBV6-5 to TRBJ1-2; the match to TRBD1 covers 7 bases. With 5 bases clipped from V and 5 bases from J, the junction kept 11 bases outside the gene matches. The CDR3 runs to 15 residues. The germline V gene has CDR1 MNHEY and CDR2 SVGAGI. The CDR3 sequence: CASSRPSTGLYGYTF. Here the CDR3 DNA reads TGTGCCAGCAGTCGACCCTCGACAGGGCTTTATGGCTACACCTTC.

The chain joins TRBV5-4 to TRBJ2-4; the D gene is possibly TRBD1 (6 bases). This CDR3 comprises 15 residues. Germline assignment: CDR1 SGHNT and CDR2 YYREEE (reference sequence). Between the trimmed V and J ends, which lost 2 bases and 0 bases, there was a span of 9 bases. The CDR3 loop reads CASSLGQLAKNIQYF. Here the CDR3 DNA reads TGTGCCAGCAGCTTAGGACAGTTAGCCAAAAACATTCAGTACTTC.